Sequencing of this T cell receptor beta chain was carried out in a study of post-analysis software for immune sequencing data. Study overall: Recorded disease courses covered relapsing-remitting, secondary progressive and progressive-relapsing multiple sclerosis. Some patients had no subtype annotation. Study findings and constraints: Compared with controls, patients had more of about 5 TRBV segments, including TRBV5-6, TRBV5-1 and TRBV20-1. Versus controls, multiple sclerosis patients showed significantly lower diversity (normalized Chao1).

Built from TCR beta cDNA, the libraries had unique molecular identifiers in them. One entry per CDR3 protein results from TCRdb running MiXCR on the PCR reads. This table has about half a million distinct CDR3 sequences, under 40% appearing once. Details on this clonotype: Its target is not known.

This CDR3 comprises 13 residues. Germline loops: CDR1 SQVTM, CDR2 ANQGSEA. V shed 4 bases and J shed 13 bases, with 20 bases lying between them. This receptor was taken from a girl aged 2-17 years with multiple sclerosis. V gene TRBV29-1 combines with J gene TRBJ2-4; unclear D gene. Sequencing was carried out using blood. CDR3 nucleotides: TGCAGCGTTGCCCCCCTCTACTACAATGAGCAGTACTTC. This codes for CSVAPLYYNEQYF.